The entry below describes one TCR beta chain. This entry is derived from a study of control samples from healthy donors and cancer patients. TCRdb keeps only in-frame clones here, not all; method: immunoSEQ multiplex PCR. The sample holds around 140,000 clones; about 90% are singletons and the top ten take around 6.9%. The source is a man aged 45-65 years with head and neck cancer. The sequencing sample was made of PBMCs.

CDR3 bases: TGTGCCAGCAGCCAACTGACATCTAACAGGGGGGGCTACACCTTC. Translated, it gives CASSQLTSNRGGYTF. This sequence joins TRBV3-1 (or the pseudogene TRBV3-2) and TRBJ1-2; 8 bases are shared with TRBD1. The V and J ends lost 2 bases and 8 bases, in that order; junction bases with no gene match: 10. CDR1 and CDR2 (germline): LGHDT, YNNKEL (reference sequence). The CDR3 sequence is 15 residues long.